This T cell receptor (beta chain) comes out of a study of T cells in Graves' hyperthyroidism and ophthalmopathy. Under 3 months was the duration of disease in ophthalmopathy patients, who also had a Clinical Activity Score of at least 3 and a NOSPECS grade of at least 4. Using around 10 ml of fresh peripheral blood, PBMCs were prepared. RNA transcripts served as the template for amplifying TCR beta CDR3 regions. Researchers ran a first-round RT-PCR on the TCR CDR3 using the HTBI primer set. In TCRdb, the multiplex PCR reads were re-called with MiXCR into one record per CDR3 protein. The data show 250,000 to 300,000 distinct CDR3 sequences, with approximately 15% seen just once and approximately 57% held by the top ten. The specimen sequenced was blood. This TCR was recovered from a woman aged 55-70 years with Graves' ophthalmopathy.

The CDR3 here is CASSTTAWRGEQYF. In DNA, the CDR3 is TGTGCCAGCAGCACAACAGCGTGGAGGGGTGAGCAGTACTTC. The chain combines TRBV12-3 or TRBV12-4 with TRBJ2-7; perhaps TRBD2 as D (6 bases). The germline V and J ends were trimmed by 6 bases and 7 bases, with 19 bases remaining between them. The CDR3 runs 14 residues.